The 18 T cell receptor beta chains given below trace back to one sample, sequenced in a study of monozygotic twins with inflammatory bowel disease. Following a re-call of the 5' RACE reads, TCRdb has one entry per CDR3 protein and lacks DNA. This sample's table reports over 150,000 distinct CDR3 sequences. Material: blood. Source of these receptors: a human donor with ulcerative colitis or Crohn's disease, or a healthy co-twin of an affected twin (not recorded which).

The chain couples TRBV5-1 to TRBJ2-7; the TCRdb D gene call, TRBD1, has no DNA to confirm it. The germline V gene has CDR1 SGHRS and CDR2 YFSETQ. The CDR3 has 15 residues. The CDR3 is CASSLVGTVTYEQYF.

J is TRBJ2-7 and V is TRBV12-3 or TRBV12-4; with no DNA, the TCRdb D assignment of TRBD1 cannot be verified. The CDR3 has 14 residues. CDR3 sequence: CASSPRQGANEQYF.

V gene TRBV29-1 combines with J gene TRBJ2-3; TCRdb's D gene call, TRBD2, goes unchecked for lack of DNA. The CDR3 sequence is 16 residues long. Germline values: CDR1 SQVTM, CDR2 ANQGSEA. CDR3: CSVAKRESGRTDTQYF.

The rearrangement links TRBV11-2 to TRBJ2-4; checking the TCRdb D call of TRBD1 is not possible without DNA. In germline, CDR1 is SGHAT, CDR2 FQNNGV. The CDR3 loop spans 14 amino acids. CDR3: CASSSTEAKNMQYF.

CDR3 sequence reads: CASSPRTGNSPLHF. The chain uses TRBV12-3 or TRBV12-4 and TRBJ1-6; TCRdb designates TRBD1, a call that cannot be tested without DNA. The CDR3 covers 14 residues.

This chain connects TRBV29-1 to TRBJ2-3; absent DNA, TCRdb's TRBD1 call cannot be checked. This CDR3 has 14 amino acids. Germline V gene data show CDR1 as SQVTM and CDR2 as ANQGSEA. CDR3 amino acids: CSVTEGRGTDTQYF.

The rearrangement joins TRBV9 to TRBJ2-1; TCRdb picks TRBD1, but there is no DNA to check that call. Germline CDR1 and CDR2: SGDLS and YYNGEE. The CDR3 length is 17 residues. CDR3 sequence: CASSVDPGSWSYNEQFF.

J is TRBJ2-3 and V is TRBV7-2. This CDR3 spans 16 amino acids. Germline assignment: CDR1 SGHTA and CDR2 FQGNSA. CDR3 region: CASSLEASASTDTQYF.

The V gene is TRBV7-9, the J gene TRBJ2-2. This CDR3 comprises 14 residues. The germline CDR1 and CDR2 sequences are SEHNR and FQNEAQ (reference sequence). CDR3 sequence reads: CASSFNNIAGELFF.

This chain connects TRBV19 to TRBJ2-7; TCRdb names TRBD2, which stays unverified in the absence of DNA. Germline V lookup: CDR1 LNHDA, CDR2 SQIVND (reference sequence). This CDR3 comprises 16 residues. The CDR3 spells CASSQAGLAVSYEQYF. The variable domain in full, completed from reference TRBV19 and TRBJ2-7, reads DGGITQSPKYLFRKEGQNVTLSCEQNLNHDAMYWYRQDPGQGLRLIYYSQIVNDFQKGDIAEGYSVSREKKESFPLTVTSAQKNPTAFYLCASSQAGLAVSYEQYFGPGTRLTVT.

V usage is TRBV5-1 and J usage is TRBJ2-2; absent DNA, TCRdb's TRBD1 call cannot be checked. The CDR3 is 15 residues long. Looked up from germline, CDR1 is SGHRS and CDR2 is YFSETQ. The CDR3 region is CASSSETGDTGELFF.

The J gene is TRBJ2-2, the V gene TRBV6-5; checking the TCRdb D call of TRBD1 is not possible without DNA. Germline V lookup: CDR1 MNHEY, CDR2 SVGAGI. The CDR3 runs to 15 residues. The CDR3 reads CASSYGLGGGGELFF.

The V call is TRBV29-1, the J call TRBJ2-7; the D call from TCRdb, TRBD1, cannot be confirmed without DNA. Germline values: CDR1 SQVTM, CDR2 ANQGSEA. This CDR3 is built from 13 residues. CDR3 residues: CSVDYRTGGEQYF.

The V gene is TRBV5-1, the J gene TRBJ2-1; absent DNA, TCRdb's TRBD1 call cannot be checked. CDR1 and CDR2 (germline): SGHRS, YFSETQ. The CDR3 length is 15 residues. The CDR3 reads CASSLGTGVYNEQFF.

The V gene is TRBV5-1, the J gene TRBJ2-7; there is no DNA to check the TCRdb D call of TRBD2. Germline lookup yields CDR1 SGHRS and CDR2 YFSETQ. This CDR3 has 14 residues. The CDR3 region is CASSTTSGRREQYF.

V and J are TRBV12-3 or TRBV12-4 and TRBJ1-5; as DNA is missing, the TRBD1 call by TCRdb cannot be tested. The CDR3 length is 17 residues. The CDR3 is CASVPDSPSLGNQPQHF.

CDR3 in amino acids: CASSVFRGTTGELFF. This chain links TRBV6-1 with TRBJ2-2; the D call of TRBD1 rests on TCRdb alone, since no DNA is present to check it. Germline lookup yields CDR1 MNHNS and CDR2 SASEGT. The CDR3 runs to 15 residues.

The rearrangement joins TRBV5-1 to TRBJ2-3; as DNA is missing, the TRBD2 call by TCRdb cannot be tested. CDR3 size: 16 residues. The germline V gene encodes CDR1 SGHRS and CDR2 YFSETQ. The CDR3 loop reads CASSFGLAGTSDTQYF.